This T cell receptor (beta chain) derives from a study of CD8 T cells in Susac syndrome. The CDR3 sequence is 13 residues long. With 6 bases clipped from V and 6 bases from J, the junction kept 7 bases outside the gene matches. The V gene's germline CDR1 is MGHDK and CDR2 SYGVNS. Random hexamers primed reverse transcription of about 0.45 to 1 ug RNA. The amplification used immunoSEQ multiplex PCR on TCR beta CDR3; it spanned 54 Vbeta and 13 Jbeta. TCRdb called the immunoSEQ multiplex PCR reads again in MiXCR, with one record for every CDR3 protein. The sample has around 180,000 distinct CDR3 sequences, approximately 95% seen once. CD8+ and CD4+ blood T cells underwent TCR beta sequencing. Negative isolation was used for CD8+ and CD4+ T cells and FACS enrichment for TEMRA cells.

Material for sequencing was CD8+ T cells from PBMCs. The V call is TRBV25-1, the J call TRBJ2-7; 8 bases map to TRBD1. This TCR was recovered from a human donor with multiple sclerosis. Written as DNA, the CDR3 is TGTGCCAGCAGCCCGACAGGGGCGAGCGAGCAGTACTTC. The encoded protein is CASSPTGASEQYF.